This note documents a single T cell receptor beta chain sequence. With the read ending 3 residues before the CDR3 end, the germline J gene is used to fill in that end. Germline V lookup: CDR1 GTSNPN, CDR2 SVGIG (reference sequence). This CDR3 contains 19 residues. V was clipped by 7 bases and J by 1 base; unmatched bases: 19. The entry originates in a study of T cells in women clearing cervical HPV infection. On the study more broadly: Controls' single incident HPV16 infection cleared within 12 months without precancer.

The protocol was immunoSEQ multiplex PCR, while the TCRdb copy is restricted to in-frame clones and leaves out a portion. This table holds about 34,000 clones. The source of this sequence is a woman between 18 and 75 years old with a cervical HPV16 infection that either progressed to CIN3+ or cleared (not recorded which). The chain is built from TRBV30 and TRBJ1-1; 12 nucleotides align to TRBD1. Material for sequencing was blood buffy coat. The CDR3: CASSRTPGTGGAGNTEAFF. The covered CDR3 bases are TGTGCCTCAAGCAGGACACCCGGGACAGGGGGCGCCGGGAACACTGAA.